This is a list of T cell receptor beta chains from one sample in a study of PD-L1 blockade in urothelial cancer. The table came from immunoSEQ multiplex PCR; TCRdb's copy has only in-frame clones and leaves some out. The sample has tens of thousands of clones, around nine tenths seen once; the top ten hold about 11%. Specimen: PBMCs, collected around atezolizumab (anti-PD-L1) treatment. The source of these receptors is a man between 60 and 70 years old with urothelial cancer. The CDR3 runs from the conserved cysteine through the conserved F or W. The order of the fields is J gene, clone size, V gene, D gene, CDR3 DNA, CDR3 protein. The D gene is left open where the match is weak. Expanded clones are given a class, and other clones once, few, many or no size at all.

J: TRBJ2-7
size: .
V: TRBV29-1
D: TRBD1
DNA: TGCAGCGTTGCGTCAGGGGGCCGGGAGCAGTACTTC
CDR3: CSVASGGREQYF

J: TRBJ1-2
size: .
V: TRBV11-2
D: TRBD1
DNA: TGTGCCAGCAGCCAGGTATCGGGACAGGGTATTCCCTATGGCTACACCTTC
CDR3: CASSQVSGQGIPYGYTF

J: TRBJ2-1
size: .
V: TRBV27
D: .
DNA: TGTGCCAGCACTTTTCGTAGCTCGAATGAGCAGTTCTTC
CDR3: CASTFRSSNEQFF

J: TRBJ2-1
size: .
V: TRBV10-1
D: TRBD1
DNA: TGCGCCAGCAGATCGGGACAGGGGGCGAATGAGCAGTTCTTC
CDR3: CASRSGQGANEQFF

J: TRBJ1-2
size: .
V: TRBV19
D: .
DNA: TGTGCCAGTAGAGACAGGAACTATGGCTACACCTTC
CDR3: CASRDRNYGYTF

J: TRBJ1-2
size: .
V: TRBV7-2
D: TRBD1
DNA: TGTGCCAGCAGCTTGGGGCCAGGGGGCTATGGCTACACCTTC
CDR3: CASSLGPGGYGYTF

J: TRBJ2-1
size: .
V: TRBV5-3
D: .
DNA: TGTGCCAGAGCCGTCTTGCGGGGGCCGGGTGAGCAGTTCTTC
CDR3: CARAVLRGPGEQFF

J: TRBJ2-2
size: once
V: TRBV19
D: TRBD2
DNA: TGTGCCAGTAGTATGCTAGCGGGGGCGGTCAACACCGGGGAGCTGTTTTTT
CDR3: CASSMLAGAVNTGELFF

J: TRBJ1-1
size: .
V: TRBV11-2
D: TRBD1
DNA: TGTGCCAGCAGCCCAGGGGGGAACACTGAAGCTTTCTTT
CDR3: CASSPGGNTEAFF

J: TRBJ2-3
size: .
V: TRBV7-2
D: TRBD1
DNA: TGTGCCAGCAGCCCGGACAGGGCCTTCACAGATACGCAGTATTTT
CDR3: CASSPDRAFTDTQYF

J: TRBJ2-1
size: .
V: TRBV29-1
D: TRBD2
DNA: TGCAGCGTCAAGGGACTAGCGGGAGGGCCCTCCTACAATGAGCAGTTCTTC
CDR3: CSVKGLAGGPSYNEQFF

J: TRBJ1-1
size: .
V: TRBV29-1
D: TRBD1
DNA: TGCAGCGCGGATAGGGACAGGGCGAACACTGAAGCTTTCTTT
CDR3: CSADRDRANTEAFF

J: TRBJ1-1
size: .
V: TRBV5-1
D: TRBD1
DNA: TGCGCCAGCTACAGGGGGACAGGGTACACTGAAGCTTTCTTT
CDR3: CASYRGTGYTEAFF

J: TRBJ1-1
size: .
V: TRBV5-5
D: .
DNA: TGTGCCAGCAGCTTTGGGGGGATGACTGAAGCTTTCTTT
CDR3: CASSFGGMTEAFF

J: TRBJ1-1
size: .
V: TRBV7-2
D: .
DNA: TGTGCCAGCAGCTTCAGGGCCCCGGGAGGGGCTGAAGCTTTCTTT
CDR3: CASSFRAPGGAEAFF

J: TRBJ2-2
size: few
V: TRBV29-1
D: TRBD2
DNA: TGCAGCGTGGGGACTAGCGGGAACACCGGGGAGCTGTTTTTT
CDR3: CSVGTSGNTGELFF

J: TRBJ2-3
size: .
V: TRBV7-3
D: TRBD2
DNA: TGTGCCAGCAGCTTAACTAGCGGGAGCCTAGATACGCAGTATTTT
CDR3: CASSLTSGSLDTQYF